These 27 T cell receptor beta chains share one sample of origin, sequenced in a study of T cell repertoires in cytomegalovirus infection. Each CDR3 protein is one row after TCRdb ran MiXCR on the reads. In the table there are around 190,000 distinct CDR3 sequences, approximately 14% of which are singletons. The sample consisted of PBMCs. The receptors here all came from a human donor in good health (CMV status not recorded). Some clones in this sample may be carry-over from other donors' samples.

The DNA of the CDR3 is TGTGCCAGCAGCCCGCGGACAGGGGTATCCTCCTACAATGAGCAGTTCTTC. Protein sequence: CASSPRTGVSSYNEQFF. The J gene is TRBJ2-1, the V gene TRBV5-4; 9 positions agree with TRBD1. Germline V CDR1 and CDR2: SGHNT, YYREEE (reference sequence). J was trimmed by 0 bases and V by 4 bases; bases with no gene match: 8. This CDR3 spans 17 amino acids. The variable domain in full, completed from reference TRBV5-4 and TRBJ2-1, reads ETGVTQSPTHLIKTRGQQVTLRCSSQSGHNTVSWYQQALGQGPQFIFQYYREEENGRGNFPPRFSGLQFPNYSSELNVNALELDDSALYLCASSPRTGVSSYNEQFFGPGTRLTVL.

The table lists this clonotype with a few counts. The chain carries TRBV7-6 and TRBJ2-3; 7 nucleotides align to TRBD2. This CDR3 is 16 amino acids long. J gave up 0 bases and V 0 bases, and 3 bases lay outside the gene matches. The germline gives CDR1 SGHVS, CDR2 FNYEAQ. CDR3 region: CASSLAQGGSTDTQYF. The CDR3 bases are TGTGCCAGCAGCTTAGCCCAGGGAGGGAGCACAGATACGCAGTATTTT.

This clonotype was counted a few times. The V and J genes are TRBV15 and TRBJ1-2, with D perhaps matching TRBD1 (5 bases). Germline V gives CDR1 LNHNV, CDR2 YYDKDF (reference sequence). Trimming left V 3 bases short and J 3 bases short, with 11 bases between. This CDR3 comprises 14 residues. The CDR3 is CATSSLGVDYGYTF. The CDR3 DNA reads as TGTGCCACCAGCAGTTTAGGGGTGGACTATGGCTACACCTTC.

As concerns this clonotype: A read error is possible here, since a much larger clone lies one base away. This chain uses TRBV7-3 with TRBJ1-5; 9 bases map to TRBD1. Germline CDR1 reads SGHTA; CDR2 reads FQGTGA. The ends lost 2 bases at V and 13 bases at J; junction bases unmatched: 6. The CDR3 runs to 13 residues. DNA of the CDR3: TGTGCCAGCAGCTTAGACAGGGGGACTCCTCAGCATTTT. As protein: CASSLDRGTPQHF. The variable domain in full, with the rest retrieved from reference TRBV7-3 and TRBJ1-5, is GAGVSQTPSNKVTEKGKYVELRCDPISGHTALYWYRQSLGQGPEFLIYFQGTGAADDSGLPNDRFFAVRPEGSVSTLKIQRTERGDSAVYLCASSLDRGTPQHFGDGTRLSIL.

This clonotype was observed many times. V gene TRBV6-2 or TRBV6-3 combines with J gene TRBJ2-1; D uncertain. The CDR3 covers 17 residues. Germline CDR1 is MNHEY and CDR2 is SVGEGT. Trimming stripped 2 bases from V and 8 bases from J, with 22 bases between. The CDR3 DNA reads TGTGCCAGCAGTTACCTAACCTCCGGCGACCTTCGCGATGAGCAGTTCTTC. Translating it yields CASSYLTSGDLRDEQFF.

This clonotype was picked up many times. This chain links TRBV7-2 with TRBJ1-5; unclear D gene. Trimming took 5 bases from V and 7 from J, leaving 15 bases between them. The length of the CDR3 is 14 residues. The germline V gene has CDR1 SGHTA and CDR2 FQGNSA. The CDR3 DNA sequence: TGTGCCAGCAGCCTTGAGGGTCGGATACAGCCCCAGCATTTT. Its protein is CASSLEGRIQPQHF.

This clonotype was detected ten times or more. The CDR3 loop is CASSYSERGELFF. CDR3 DNA sequence: TGTGCCAGCAGTTACTCCGAACGCGGGGAGCTGTTTTTT. This chain connects TRBV6-2 or TRBV6-3 to TRBJ2-2; D ambiguous. CDR1 MNHEY and CDR2 SVGEGT come from the germline V gene. The CDR3 consists of 13 residues. The germline V and J ends were trimmed by 0 bases and 7 bases, with 6 bases remaining between them.

Points on this clonotype: One junction end disagrees with the germline gene, perhaps due to a read error. The chain couples TRBV12-5 to TRBJ1-5; no clear D gene. Per the germline V gene, CDR1 is LGHNT and CDR2 is FRNRAP. The CDR3 sequence is 15 residues long. As DNA, the CDR3 is TGTGCTAGTGCCACCCGGACGGATAGCGATCAGCCCCAGCATTTT. Its translation is CASATRTDSDQPQHF.

V gene TRBV12-3 or TRBV12-4 combines with J gene TRBJ1-5; tentatively, D is TRBD1 (6 bases). Trimming left V 0 bases short and J 7 bases short, with 16 bases between. The CDR3 spans 16 residues. CDR3 residues: CASSLAGQLRGQPQHF. The CDR3 DNA sequence: TGTGCCAGCAGTTTAGCGGGACAACTCCGCGGCCAGCCCCAGCATTTT.

This clonotype was seen many times. The chain carries TRBV4-1 and TRBJ1-2; a weak D match, TRBD1 (5 bases). CDR1 and CDR2 (germline): MGHRA, YSYEKL. The CDR3 length is 16 residues. The germline V and J ends were trimmed by 1 base and 3 bases, with 15 bases remaining between them. The CDR3, as DNA: TGCGCCAGCAGCCAAGTGGGGGATCCTGAGGACTATGGCTACACCTTC. It specifies CASSQVGDPEDYGYTF.

Comment on this clonotype: With a much larger clone just one base away, this may be a read error. V is TRBV10-3 and J is TRBJ1-2; 7 bases align to TRBD1. Germline V lookup: CDR1 ENHRY, CDR2 SYGVKD. This CDR3 is built from 15 residues. This CDR3 is CAISERQGSNYVYTF. CDR3 DNA: TGTGCCATCAGTGAGAGACAGGGCTCTAACTATGTCTACACCTTC.

This clonotype has more than one count but fewer than ten. The chain uses TRBV2 and TRBJ1-5; perhaps TRBD1 as D (5 bases). V gave up 6 bases and J gave up 4 bases, with 10 bases separating them. The CDR3 totals 13 residues. CDR1 is SNHLY and CDR2 is FYNNEI in the germline V gene. The CDR3 loop is CASRPEGNQPQHF. Here the CDR3 DNA reads TGTGCCAGCAGACCGGAGGGGAATCAGCCCCAGCATTTT.

This clonotype was counted between two and nine times. The chain recombines TRBV12-5 with TRBJ1-1; TRBD1 matches at 12 bases. This CDR3 is 15 amino acids long. The germline CDR1 and CDR2 sequences are LGHNT and FRNRAP. With V trimmed by 4 bases and J by 5 bases, 5 bases remained unmatched. This CDR3 reads CASGWGQGARTEAFF. The CDR3 nucleotides are TGTGCTAGTGGTTGGGGACAGGGGGCGCGTACTGAAGCTTTCTTT.

There are a few counts of this clonotype. This chain uses TRBV6-2 or TRBV6-3 with TRBJ2-6, with TRBD2 as a possible D gene (6 bases). The germline V gene has CDR1 MNHEY and CDR2 SVGEGT. V lost 5 bases to trimming and J lost 3 bases, with 8 bases between them. The length of the CDR3 is 14 residues. CDR3 loop: CASSRLDGANVLTF. DNA of the CDR3: TGTGCCAGCAGTCGACTAGATGGGGCCAACGTCCTGACTTTC.

This clonotype has at least ten counts. The chain uses TRBV20-1 and TRBJ1-6; no reliable D call. The CDR3 extends over 17 amino acids. V was trimmed by 0 bases and J by 7 bases, leaving 19 bases between them. The germline V gene encodes CDR1 DFQATT and CDR2 SNEGSKA (reference sequence). As DNA, the CDR3 is TGCAGTGCTAGAGATCCCAGCCATTTAAATCTGAATTCACCCCTCCACTTT. Translated, it gives CSARDPSHLNLNSPLHF.

This clonotype appeared many times. This chain uses TRBV7-2 with TRBJ1-5; D is uncertain. The germline V and J ends were trimmed by 1 base and 3 bases, with 7 bases remaining between them. CDR3 length: 14 residues. CDR1 SGHTA and CDR2 FQGNSA come from the germline V gene. Written as DNA, the CDR3 is TGTGCCAGCAGCTTAGGCCAGATCAATCAGCCCCAGCATTTT. This sequence encodes CASSLGQINQPQHF.

The chain combines TRBV20-1 with TRBJ2-1; a possible D gene is TRBD2 (6 bases). The germline gives CDR1 DFQATT, CDR2 SNEGSKA (reference sequence). This CDR3 region has 18 residues. V was pared by 1 base and J by 5 bases, with 24 bases between. The CDR3: CSARAWTLIAEGHNEQFF. CDR3 in DNA: TGCAGTGCTAGAGCCTGGACCCTTATAGCGGAGGGCCACAATGAGCAGTTCTTC.

In its sample, this clonotype was seen a few times. The rearrangement links TRBV24-1 to TRBJ2-5; D gene unclear. V was shortened by 6 bases and J by 5 bases, with 9 bases between the two germline ends. The CDR3 runs to 12 residues. CDR1 and CDR2 (germline): KGHDR, SFDVKD. The CDR3 DNA reads TGTGCCACCAGTCCAGGTTTGGAGACCCAGTACTTC. This gives the protein CATSPGLETQYF.

The chain carries TRBV13 and TRBJ1-1, with a tentative D call TRBD1 (5 bases). V shed 0 bases and J shed 6 bases, with 11 bases lying between them. The length of the CDR3 is 14 residues. Germline-derived CDR1 and CDR2 are PRHDT and FYEKMQ (reference sequence). The CDR3 bases are TGTGCCAGCAGCTTAGGGACAGAGGTTTCTGAAGCTTTCTTT. It is translated as CASSLGTEVSEAFF.

In its sample, this clonotype was seen a few times. The V call is TRBV20-1, the J call TRBJ1-1; D may be TRBD1 (5 bases). With 0 bases removed from V and 0 bases from J, the gap between germline ends came to 14 bases. Germline V gives CDR1 DFQATT, CDR2 SNEGSKA (reference sequence). This CDR3 has 16 residues. The CDR3 nucleotides are TGCAGTGCTAGAGATTTGGGACGGACTATGAACACTGAAGCTTTCTTT. Its translation is CSARDLGRTMNTEAFF.

This clonotype came up many times. V gene TRBV5-1 combines with J gene TRBJ2-2; D possibly corresponds to TRBD1 (7 bases). From germline, CDR1 is SGHRS and CDR2 YFSETQ. The CDR3 is 16 amino acids. Trimming took 4 bases from V and 2 from J, leaving 15 bases between them. CDR3 nucleotide sequence: TGCGCCAGCAGCGGACAGGCGGGGAGAAACACCGGGGAGCTGTTTTTT. It yields the protein CASSGQAGRNTGELFF.

This clonotype was picked up a small number of times. V gene TRBV6-5 combines with J gene TRBJ2-1; D is possibly TRBD1 (5 bases). The CDR3 runs 16 residues. The germline V gene has CDR1 MNHEY and CDR2 SVGAGI. Trimming pared 4 bases from V and 0 bases from J, leaving 13 bases between. The CDR3 is CASSFRQFSSYNEQFF. The CDR3 nucleotides are TGTGCCAGCAGTTTCCGACAGTTCAGCTCCTACAATGAGCAGTTCTTC.

The J gene is TRBJ1-1, the V gene TRBV28, with D unresolved. V lost 3 bases and J 1 base, leaving 9 bases between the germline ends. Germline assignment: CDR1 MDHEN and CDR2 SYDVKM. The CDR3 consists of 14 residues. The CDR3 protein is CASSFWEGNTEAFF. CDR3 in DNA: TGTGCCAGCAGTTTCTGGGAGGGGAACACTGAAGCTTTCTTT. Combining the CDR3 with reference TRBV28 and TRBJ1-1 gives the whole variable domain DVKVTQSSRYLVKRTGEKVFLECVQDMDHENMFWYRQDPGLGLRLIYFSYDVKMKEKGDIPEGYSVSREKKERFSLILESASTNQTSMYLCASSFWEGNTEAFFGQGTRLTVV.

The sample holds many counts of this clonotype. The chain couples TRBV7-2 to TRBJ1-2, with no clear D. CDR1 is SGHTA, CDR2 FQGNSA, per germline. The length of the CDR3 is 15 residues. Trimming stripped 2 bases from V and 0 bases from J, with 10 bases between. The CDR3 nucleotides read TGTGCCAGCAGCTTAAATGCAGGTCCTAACTATGGCTACACCTTC. This codes for CASSLNAGPNYGYTF.

The chain is built from TRBV5-1 and TRBJ2-7; maybe TRBD1 (5 bases). This CDR3 comprises 16 residues. From germline, CDR1 is SGHRS and CDR2 YFSETQ. Trimming shortened V by 4 bases and J by 3 bases, and 20 bases separated the two germline ends. The DNA of the CDR3 is TGCGCCAGCAGCCCCACCCGGACAAGCAGTTTCTACGAGCAGTACTTC. This encodes CASSPTRTSSFYEQYF.

This clonotype was seen ten or more times. The chain employs TRBV14 and TRBJ2-1, with D uncertain. The length of the CDR3 is 18 residues. Deletions cut 4 bases from V and 0 bases from J, with 19 bases between. Germline assignment: CDR1 SGHDN and CDR2 FVKESK. CDR3 nucleotide sequence: TGTGCCAGCAGCCTAATTAATGCCGGGCCTAGCTCCTACAATGAGCAGTTCTTC. Its protein is CASSLINAGPSSYNEQFF.

The chain carries TRBV5-1 and TRBJ2-5, with D possibly being TRBD1 (5 bases). The germline V gene encodes CDR1 SGHRS and CDR2 YFSETQ. V was shortened by 3 bases and J by 5 bases, with 20 bases between the two germline ends. This CDR3 is 16 amino acids long. DNA of the CDR3: TGCGCCAGCAGCTCCCCGACAGAAAAAACTAAGGAGACCCAGTACTTC. This encodes CASSSPTEKTKETQYF.